This T cell receptor (beta chain) appears in the sequencing data of a study of blood T cell repertoires in COVID-19 (dated by TCRdb to between 2020 and 2021). About the study as a whole: Samples covering the acute and convalescent phases of COVID-19 were provided by collaborators in the United States, Italy and Spain. The material from the prospective study consisted of cDNA or gDNA derived from T cells, B-cell-depleted T cells, or PBMCs. Deeply sampled blood TCRbeta repertoires from subjects exposed to, actively infected with, or recovered from COVID-19 were included in the dataset. The repertoires were released in a freely available public database intended as a resource for research on the immune response to SARS-CoV-2. Samples were obtained from the ongoing ImmuneRACE study (first 160 participants) and from approximately 1,200 subjects provided by 6 global collaborators. Sample metadata almost always included a de-identified subject ID, COVID-19 status, age in years and sex. Where available, HLA class I and class II types were obtained from metadata supplied by the sample provider rather than from assay-based typing. Points the paper makes about the study in general: How much clinical and demographic metadata was included differed by source and by participant, and the metadata was provided uncurated.

One collaborating source in Seattle enrolled patients while the patients were actively infected and followed the patients over time throughout the course of disease. Each collaborating institution followed its own protocols to collect whole blood in K2EDTA tubes. For TCRbeta analysis, collaborators shipped samples in one of three forms: frozen whole blood, isolated PBMCs, or DNA extracted from either of those sample types. TCRbeta CDR3 regions were amplified from genomic DNA using the immunoSEQ Assay, a bias-controlled multiplex PCR. The original pipeline was this. Nucleated cell counts per sample were estimated from amplification of reference gene primers within the assay. To quantify the absolute abundance of each unique TCRbeta CDR3 rearrangement, sequence reads were collapsed and filtered. For each sample, productive Simpson clonality was calculated as the square root of Simpson's diversity index over productive rearrangements. TCRdb retrieved this table from immuneACCESS and kept in-frame rearrangements only. Not all clones are present; in checked studies, unresolved V genes account for under half, and no reason is known for the remainder. For V, J and clone size, that table is used; D and trimming come from the DNA. In this sample the table shows about 38,000 clones, around four fifths of which occur a single time. The ten most abundant clones make up 1.5% to 2% of the sample.

Worth noting for this clone: Which antigen it targets is not known. Per-base qualities were not stored, and no clone one base away is much larger.

The clonotype originates from a man in his 60s with COVID-19, enrolled during active disease. The source material was peripheral blood.

DNA sequence: TGTGCCAGCAGCCAAGATTCCTACAGAGCCGAGCAGTACTTC. This translates into CASSQDSYRAEQYF. Recombination linked TRBV3-1 (or the pseudogene TRBV3-2) to TRBJ2-7; the D gene remains uncertain. The CDR3 holds 14 amino acids from the cysteine to the phenylalanine. Only the CDR3 DNA stays, 42 bases, in frame from base 1. From a lookup of the germline V gene (reference sequence), CDR1 and CDR2 are LGHDT and YNNKEL. The germline ends are 12 bases apart after V is trimmed by 0 bases and J by 6 bases.